This T cell receptor beta chain was obtained from a study of blood T cell repertoires in COVID-19. Study-level background: Material from acute and convalescent COVID-19 was sourced from the United States, Italy and Spain. The cDNA or gDNA used as material had been derived from T cells, B-cell-depleted T cells, or PBMCs.

Original methodology: Nucleated cell number was recorded as an estimate derived from reference gene primer amplification. TCRdb's copy holds only in-frame clones and misses some; the assay was immunoSEQ multiplex PCR. D and trimming come from the DNA, and the V and J calls and clone size come from that table. The table has about 250,000 clones, 88% seen once. V shed 0 bases and J shed 10 bases, with 7 bases lying between them. The length of the CDR3 is 12 residues. The receptor comes from a woman in her 30s with acute or convalescent COVID-19. Material: peripheral blood. The chain recombines TRBV12-3 or TRBV12-4 with TRBJ1-5; the D is unclear. The CDR3 loop is CASSLARVPQHF. CDR3 in DNA: TGTGCCAGCAGTTTAGCGCGGGTTCCCCAGCATTTT.